One sample yielded the 19 T cell receptor beta chains listed below, sequenced in a study of regulatory T cells in long-lasting Graves disease. With iRepertoire HTBI primers and Arm-PCR of CDR3 regions, TCR beta libraries were built. TCRdb re-derived calls from the multiplex PCR reads in MiXCR, one entry per CDR3 protein. The table has fewer than 650,000 distinct CDR3 sequences, about 16% seen once. Time point: newly diagnosed GD, antithyroid drugs for less than 3 months. Construction of the TCR library relied on RNA isolated from PBMCs. This sample was shared with a second study, whose subject was T cells in Graves' hyperthyroidism and ophthalmopathy.

The source was peripheral blood mononuclear cells (PBMCs), collected at new diagnosis, from a patient treated with antithyroid drugs. The receptor source for this set is a man aged 18 to 30 with Graves disease.

At least ten counts were recorded for this clonotype. This chain connects TRBV3-1 to TRBJ2-7; 7 bases are a match to TRBD1. This CDR3 contains 18 residues. Germline values: CDR1 LGHDT, CDR2 YNNKEL (reference sequence). The V segment lost 0 bases and the J segment 3 bases; nucleotides outside the gene matches: 14. In DNA, the CDR3 is TGTGCCAGCAGCCAAGAGTGGTCAAGGGACAGCCCTAACTACGAGCAGTACTTC. Translated: CASSQEWSRDSPNYEQYF.

This clonotype was counted ten times or more. This chain uses TRBV6-2 or TRBV6-3 with TRBJ2-3; TRBD1 is a possible D gene (6 bases). Germline values: CDR1 MNHEY, CDR2 SVGEGT. The CDR3 is made up of 16 amino acids. V lost 4 bases and J 4 bases, leaving 18 bases between the germline ends. DNA of the CDR3: TGTGCCAGCAGTTCCCTTCTGGGGGCTTCAGCAGATACGCAGTATTTT. This encodes CASSSLLGASADTQYF.

This clonotype has at least ten counts. This chain connects TRBV7-2 to TRBJ2-7; D uncertain. Germline loops: CDR1 SGHTA, CDR2 FQGNSA. Trimming stripped 2 bases from V and 3 bases from J, with 8 bases between. The CDR3 totals 13 residues. The CDR3 sequence is CASSLKQFYEQYF. DNA for the CDR3: TGTGCCAGCAGCTTAAAACAATTCTACGAGCAGTACTTC.

This clonotype was seen many times. The rearrangement uses TRBV24-1 and TRBJ2-1; 13 nucleotides align to TRBD2. V lost 5 bases to trimming and J lost 9 bases; unmatched junction nucleotides: 9. The CDR3 consists of 16 residues. Looked up from germline, CDR1 is KGHDR and CDR2 is SFDVKD. CDR3 region: CATSALTSGRAGEQFF. CDR3 DNA: TGTGCCACCAGTGCCCTCACTAGCGGGAGGGCCGGTGAGCAGTTCTTC.

This clonotype has at least ten counts. J is TRBJ2-5 and V is TRBV18; D may be TRBD1 or TRBD2 (5 bases each). The CDR3 runs to 14 residues. Germline V lookup: CDR1 KGHSH, CDR2 LQKENI. Between the trimmed V and J ends, which lost 5 bases and 5 bases, there was a span of 15 bases. The CDR3 sequence: CASSSNQGRETQYF. CDR3 DNA sequence: TGTGCCAGCTCATCGAACCAGGGACGGGAGACCCAGTACTTC.

This clonotype turned up a few times. The chain uses TRBV5-1 and TRBJ2-7; 9 positions agree with TRBD1. The CDR3 is 15 residues long. CDR1 is SGHRS and CDR2 is YFSETQ in the germline V gene. Germline trimming cut 4 bases from V and 6 bases from J; bases unmatched to any gene: 11. The CDR3 loop reads CASSMQGQGVIEQYF. The CDR3 nucleotides read TGCGCCAGCAGCATGCAGGGACAGGGAGTGATCGAGCAGTACTTC. The full variable domain, in which reference TRBV5-1 and TRBJ2-7 provide the parts outside the CDR3, is KAGVTQTPRYLIKTRGQQVTLSCSPISGHRSVSWYQQTPGQGLQFLFEYFSETQRNKGNFPGRFSGRQFSNSRSEMNVSTLELGDSALYLCASSMQGQGVIEQYFGPGTRLTVT.

The sample holds many counts of this clonotype. This chain links TRBV28 with TRBJ2-2, with 12 bases aligning to TRBD2. CDR1 and CDR2 (germline): MDHEN, SYDVKM. This CDR3 region has 15 residues. V shed 6 bases and J 1 base; nucleotides not matched to a gene: 0. The DNA of the CDR3 is TGTGCCAGCAGACTAGCGGGAGGGAACACCGGGGAGCTGTTTTTT. Protein product: CASRLAGGNTGELFF.

This clonotype was seen repeatedly, ten times or more. This chain joins TRBV12-5 and TRBJ2-7; D uncertain. Trimming pared 6 bases from V and 4 bases from J, leaving 10 bases between. The germline CDR1 and CDR2 sequences are LGHNT and FRNRAP. This CDR3 contains 12 residues. The CDR3 DNA is TGTGCTAGTGGATCAAAGGGTTACGAGCAGTACTTC. Translated, it gives CASGSKGYEQYF. Using reference TRBV12-5 and TRBJ2-7 for the parts outside the CDR3, the full variable domain is DARVTQTPRHKVTEMGQEVTMRCQPILGHNTVFWYRQTMMQGLELLAYFRNRAPLDDSGMPKDRFSAEMPDATLATLKIQPSEPRDSAVYFCASGSKGYEQYFGPGTRLTVT.

This clonotype was observed a handful of times. This chain links TRBV27 with TRBJ1-1; D gene unclear. V lost 5 bases and J 4 bases, leaving 8 bases between the germline ends. The CDR3 covers 12 residues. CDR1 is MNHEY and CDR2 is SMNVEV in the germline V gene (reference sequence). CDR3 region: CASSPPSTEAFF. CDR3 nucleotide sequence: TGTGCCAGCAGTCCGCCGAGCACTGAAGCTTTCTTT.

This clonotype was counted at least ten times. The rearrangement links TRBV15 to TRBJ2-1; D gene uncertain. This CDR3 has 14 amino acids. Germline CDR1 reads LNHNV; CDR2 reads YYDKDF (reference sequence). With 0 bases removed from V and 9 bases from J, the gap between germline ends came to 12 bases. CDR3 nucleotides: TGTGCCACCAGCAGAGATCGCCTGATTAGTGAGCAGTTCTTC. Protein: CATSRDRLISEQFF.

CDR3 coding DNA: TGTGCCAGCAGCTACCGAATCGGGGGCGAGCGGGAGAACAATGAGCAGTTCTTC. Protein sequence: CASSYRIGGERENNEQFF. This rearrangement joins TRBV7-6 to TRBJ2-1; 8 bases line up with TRBD2. The germline gives CDR1 SGHVS, CDR2 FNYEAQ. The junction had 16 bases not matched to a gene; V was cut back by 4 bases and J by 5 bases. This CDR3 has 18 residues.

This clonotype showed up many times. V is TRBV11-2 and J is TRBJ1-1, with D perhaps matching TRBD1 (6 bases). Germline CDR1 is SGHAT and CDR2 is FQNNGV. Trimming left V 0 bases short and J 0 bases short, with 11 bases between. This CDR3 comprises 16 residues. Here the CDR3 reads CASSLEPGTMNTEAFF. CDR3 coding DNA: TGTGCCAGCAGCTTAGAACCCGGGACAATGAACACTGAAGCTTTCTTT.

There are a few counts of this clonotype. CDR3 nucleotides: TGCGCCAGCAGCTTGAGCCTAGCGAGAGCCTCCTACGAGCAGTACTTC. Protein: CASSLSLARASYEQYF. The rearrangement links TRBV5-1 to TRBJ2-7, with D perhaps matching TRBD2 (6 bases). Trimming removed 1 base at V and 0 bases at J, with 14 bases between. Germline V lookup: CDR1 SGHRS, CDR2 YFSETQ. This CDR3 is 16 amino acids long.

This clonotype was counted between two and nine times. The chain is built from TRBV3-1 and TRBJ2-7; TRBD2 might be the D (5 bases). The CDR3 extends over 14 amino acids. Germline values: CDR1 LGHDT, CDR2 YNNKEL (reference sequence). V was shortened by 6 bases and J by 2 bases, with 14 bases between the two germline ends. The CDR3 is CASRPGVETYEQYF. The CDR3 nucleotides read TGTGCCAGCAGGCCCGGGGTCGAAACCTACGAGCAGTACTTC.

This clonotype was observed many times. This chain uses TRBV7-3 with TRBJ2-1; a possible D gene is TRBD2 (6 bases). V was pared by 2 bases and J by 5 bases, with 13 bases between. This CDR3 has 15 residues. Germline V gives CDR1 SGHTA, CDR2 FQGTGA. The CDR3 DNA reads as TGTGCCAGCAGCTTAGGGGGGACTGTTCACAATGAGCAGTTCTTC. This codes for CASSLGGTVHNEQFF. Looking up the rest from reference TRBV7-3 and TRBJ2-1 gives the full variable domain: GAGVSQTPSNKVTEKGKYVELRCDPISGHTALYWYRQSLGQGPEFLIYFQGTGAADDSGLPNDRFFAVRPEGSVSTLKIQRTERGDSAVYLCASSLGGTVHNEQFFGPGTRLTVL.

The sample holds a few counts of this clonotype. The chain carries TRBV20-1 and TRBJ2-1; D is perhaps TRBD1 or TRBD2 (5 bases each). The V gene's germline CDR1 is DFQATT and CDR2 SNEGSKA (reference sequence). The CDR3 has 14 residues. The germline V and J ends were trimmed by 6 bases and 0 bases, with 12 bases remaining between them. The CDR3 DNA reads TGCAGTGCGGAGAGGGGAGTCTCCTACAATGAGCAGTTCTTC. Its protein product is CSAERGVSYNEQFF.

This clonotype was detected ten times or more. CDR3 nucleotides: TGTGCCAGCAGTTTATACCAGGGGGCCCATGAAAAACTGTTTTTT. Its protein product is CASSLYQGAHEKLFF. The V gene is TRBV28, the J gene TRBJ1-4; TRBD1 aligns across 8 bases. The ends lost 1 base at V and 6 bases at J; junction bases unmatched: 4. Germline V gene data show CDR1 as MDHEN and CDR2 as SYDVKM. CDR3 length: 15 residues.

This clonotype was recorded at least ten times. This rearrangement joins TRBV30 to TRBJ1-2; no definite D call. Trimming took off 2 bases at V and 7 bases at J, with 11 bases between the two ends. This CDR3 is built from 12 residues. CDR1 is GTSNPN and CDR2 is SVGIG in the germline V gene (reference sequence). The CDR3 DNA is TGTGCCTGGAGTCCCCCGGGTAGTGGCTACACCTTC. Translation gives CAWSPPGSGYTF.

Concerning this clonotype itself: A read error is possible here, since a much larger clone lies one base away. This chain connects TRBV7-2 to TRBJ1-6, with D possibly matching TRBD1 (5 bases). The CDR3 extends over 14 amino acids. The germline CDR1 and CDR2 sequences are SGHTA and FQGNSA. CDR3 region: CASSLGGGNSPPHF. CDR3 in DNA: TGTGCCAGCAGCTTAGGGGGCGGAAATTCACCCCCCCACTTT. Looking up the rest from reference TRBV7-2 and TRBJ1-6 gives the full variable domain: GAGVSQSPSNKVTEKGKDVELRCDPISGHTALYWYRQSLGQGLEFLIYFQGNSAPDKSGLPSDRFSAERTGGSVSTLTIQRTQQEDSAVYLCASSLGGGNSPPHFGNGTRLTVT.